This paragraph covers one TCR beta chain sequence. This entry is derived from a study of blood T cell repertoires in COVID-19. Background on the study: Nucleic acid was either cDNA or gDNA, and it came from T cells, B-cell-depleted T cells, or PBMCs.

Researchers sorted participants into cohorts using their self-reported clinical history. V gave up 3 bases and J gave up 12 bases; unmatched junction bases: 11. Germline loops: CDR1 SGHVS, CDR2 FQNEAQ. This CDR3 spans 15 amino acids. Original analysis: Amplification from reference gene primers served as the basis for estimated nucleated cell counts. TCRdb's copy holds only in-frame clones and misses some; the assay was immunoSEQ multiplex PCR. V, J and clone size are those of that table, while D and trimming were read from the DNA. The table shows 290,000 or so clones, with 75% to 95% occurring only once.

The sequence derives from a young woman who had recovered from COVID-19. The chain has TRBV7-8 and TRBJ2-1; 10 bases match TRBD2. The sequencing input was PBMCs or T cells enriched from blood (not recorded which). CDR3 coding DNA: TGTGCCAGCAGCTTTATGGGGCTAGCGGGAGAAGGGCAGTTCTTC. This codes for CASSFMGLAGEGQFF.